These 11 T cell receptor beta chains share one sample of origin, sequenced in a study of early T cells in non-severe SARS-CoV-2 infection. TCRdb reprocessed the 5' RACE reads with MiXCR, giving one entry per CDR3 protein. The table shows about 55,000 distinct CDR3 sequences, with less than 15% occurring only once. Sequencing was performed on whole blood, taken at baseline. These receptors all stem from an adult who was a healthcare worker with PCR-confirmed SARS-CoV-2 infection or an uninfected control (not recorded which).

The chain joins TRBV28 to TRBJ1-5; unclear D gene. Germline-derived CDR1 and CDR2 are MDHEN and SYDVKM. The CDR3 is 12 amino acids. The V end was cut by 0 bases, the J end by 7 bases, with 4 bases between. Here the CDR3 reads CASSLWGQPQHF. The CDR3 nucleotides read TGTGCCAGCAGTTTATGGGGACAGCCCCAGCATTTT.

This clonotype has a handful of counts. The chain has TRBV7-6 and TRBJ2-3; 9 bases are shared with TRBD2. The V gene's germline CDR1 is SGHVS and CDR2 FNYEAQ. There are 17 residues in the CDR3. V gave up 4 bases and J gave up 4 bases; unmatched junction bases: 12. The CDR3 DNA is TGTGCCAGCAGCTCACCCTGGCGCGGGGGGGATTCAGATACGCAGTATTTT. Its protein is CASSSPWRGGDSDTQYF.

This chain links TRBV12-3 or TRBV12-4 with TRBJ2-1, with a tentative D call TRBD2 (6 bases). This CDR3 is built from 15 residues. V dropped 6 bases and J dropped 1 base, with 13 bases sitting between them. The CDR3 DNA reads as TGTGCCAGCAGCAGGGACTCCCTTTCCTACAATGAGCAGTTCTTC. Translation gives CASSRDSLSYNEQFF.

This clonotype turned up a few times. This sequence joins TRBV12-3 or TRBV12-4 and TRBJ2-1; D tentatively reads TRBD1 or TRBD2 (6 bases each). This CDR3 has 12 amino acids. Trimming stripped 6 bases from V and 9 bases from J, with 12 bases between. CDR3 in DNA: TGTGCCAGCAGCTGGGGGGCTCGTGAGCAGTTCTTC. Translation: CASSWGAREQFF.

This clonotype was recorded many times. This chain links TRBV28 with TRBJ2-7, with 9 positions matching TRBD1. V was clipped by 6 bases and J by 2 bases; unmatched bases: 5. CDR3 length: 14 amino acids. CDR1 is MDHEN, CDR2 SYDVKM, per germline. As DNA, the CDR3 is TGTGCCAGCAGCCGGGACAGGGTACCCTACGAGCAGTACTTC. This sequence encodes CASSRDRVPYEQYF.

V usage is TRBV4-1 and J usage is TRBJ1-1, with a weak D call TRBD1 (6 bases). The CDR3 consists of 16 residues. The V and J ends lost 4 bases and 0 bases respectively, with 15 bases between them. Germline values: CDR1 MGHRA, CDR2 YSYEKL. Here the CDR3 DNA reads TGCGCCAGCAGCCCAACCCAGGGGATTATGAACACTGAAGCTTTCTTT. This sequence encodes CASSPTQGIMNTEAFF.

This clonotype was seen repeatedly, ten times or more. V usage is TRBV5-1 and J usage is TRBJ1-4; no reliable D call. CDR3 length: 16 residues. V lost 4 bases to trimming and J lost 3 bases, with 16 bases between them. The germline gives CDR1 SGHRS, CDR2 YFSETQ. CDR3 sequence: CASSRGSRAANEKLFF. CDR3 in DNA: TGCGCCAGCAGCCGAGGGTCGAGAGCGGCTAATGAAAAACTGTTTTTT.

The rearrangement uses TRBV25-1 and TRBJ1-4; a possible D gene is TRBD1 (6 bases). Germline CDR1 is MGHDK and CDR2 is SYGVNS. Trimming stripped 4 bases from V and 6 bases from J, with 15 bases between. There are 15 residues in the CDR3. The CDR3 DNA is TGTGCCAGCAGTGGACACAGGGAGTGGGATGAAAAACTGTTTTTT. Translating it yields CASSGHREWDEKLFF.

This clonotype has a handful of counts. The V gene is TRBV6-6, the J gene TRBJ1-3, with a possible D match to TRBD1 (6 bases). Trimming took off 0 bases at V and 4 bases at J, with 19 bases between the two ends. The CDR3 is 18 amino acids. CDR1 and CDR2 from the germline V gene are MNHNY and SVGAGI (reference sequence). CDR3 nucleotides: TGTGCCAGCAGTTACTCGCTTGATCGGGGGGGCCTCGGAAACACCATATATTTT. Its translation: CASSYSLDRGGLGNTIYF.

This chain uses TRBV4-1 with TRBJ2-5; 9 bases agree with TRBD2. This CDR3 contains 17 residues. Trimming at V came to 0 bases and at J to 2 bases, leaving 7 bases not matched to a gene. Germline lookup yields CDR1 MGHRA and CDR2 YSYEKL. DNA of the CDR3: TGCGCCAGCAGCCAAGAAAATAGCGGGAGCGTACAAGAGACCCAGTACTTC. This encodes CASSQENSGSVQETQYF.

The chain joins TRBV6-6 to TRBJ2-3; 12 bases are shared with TRBD2. Germline V CDR1 and CDR2: MNHNY, SVGAGI (reference sequence). The CDR3 is made up of 17 amino acids. V gave up 6 bases and J gave up 3 bases; unmatched junction bases: 10. CDR3 region: CASSYRLAGVGTDTQYF. CDR3 coding DNA: TGTGCCAGCAGCTACCGACTAGCGGGGGTTGGAACAGATACGCAGTATTTT.